A selection of T cell receptor beta chains follows, all from one sample in a study of breast tumors, draining lymph nodes, adjacent tissues. MiXCR was run by TCRdb on the multiplex PCR reads, yielding one entry per CDR3 protein. Here the sample spans tens of thousands of distinct CDR3 sequences, 20% to 25% being singletons. The material sequenced was breast tumor tissue. The receptor source for this set is a female donor with breast cancer. Some clones in this sample may be carry-over from other donors' samples. CDR3s include the opening cysteine and the closing phenylalanine or tryptophan. The D gene is left open where the match is weak. Not every row has a clone size; where given, it reads once, few, many or a size class.

>TRBD1|many|TRBJ1-5|TRBV6-6
TGTGCCAGCAGTCCGCGGACAGGGGTAAGCAATCAGCCCCAGCATTTT
CASSPRTGVSNQPQHF
>NA|NA|TRBJ2-1|TRBV27
TGTGCCAGCAGGACAGGAGCAACGAATGAGCAGTTCTTC
CASRTGATNEQFF
>TRBD1|many|TRBJ1-4|TRBV20-1
TGCAGTGCCCCCTCCGGGACAGGGAGTGAAAAACTGTTTTTT
CSAPSGTGSEKLFF
>TRBD1|many|TRBJ1-2|TRBV19
TGTGCCAGTAGTATATTAGTTGGGCAGGGGGCGCTTGGCTACACCTTC
CASSILVGQGALGYTF
>NA|many|TRBJ1-2|TRBV4-1
TGCGCCAGCAGCCTTACTCCCAACGGGGGAGCTAACTATGGCTACACCTTC
CASSLTPNGGANYGYTF
>NA|many|TRBJ2-5|TRBV18
TGTGCCAGCTCAATGGACGGCCAAGAGACCCAGTACTTC
CASSMDGQETQYF
>NA|many|TRBJ2-7|TRBV28
TGTGCCAGCATTTCGGGGCAGGGAGGTATGGGATTCTACGAGCAGTACTTC
CASISGQGGMGFYEQYF
>NA|many|TRBJ1-3|TRBV28
TGTGCCAGCAGTTTGGCACCCGAAATAGCTGGAAACACCATATATTTT
CASSLAPEIAGNTIYF
>NA|many|TRBJ1-6|TRBV7-6
TGTGCCAGCAGCTTAGGCCGAGAGAGCTCCTATAATTCACCCCTCCACTTT
CASSLGRESSYNSPLHF
>TRBD2|many|TRBJ2-5|TRBV19
TGTGCCAGTAGTAACGTAGCGGGACGGCAAGAGACCCAGTACTTC
CASSNVAGRQETQYF
>NA|many|TRBJ1-3|TRBV6-1
TGTGCCACCAGCGCGGCGCAGGGTGGAAATACCATATATTTT
CATSAAQGGNTIYF
>NA|medium-sized|TRBJ2-7|TRBV11-2
TGTGCCAGCAGCTTTTCGGGAGCGGTTTACGAGCAGTACTTC
CASSFSGAVYEQYF
>TRBD1|many|TRBJ1-2|TRBV19
TGTGCCAGTAGTGCCGACAGGGCTAGCTATGGCTACACCTTC
CASSADRASYGYTF
>NA|many|TRBJ2-1|TRBV9
TGTGCCAGCAGCTACGAAGGCTATGAGCAGTTCTTC
CASSYEGYEQFF
>NA|NA|TRBJ2-5|TRBV24-1
TGTGCCACCAGTGGCAGGGTCTGGGAGACCCAGTACTTC
CATSGRVWETQYF
>NA|many|TRBJ2-3|TRBV19
TGTGCCAGTAGTATAGGTGGGAACACAGATACGCAGTATTTT
CASSIGGNTDTQYF
>TRBD1|many|TRBJ1-2|TRBV2
TGTGCCAGCGCACAGGGGACTTTTTATGGCTACACCTTC
CASAQGTFYGYTF
>TRBD1|NA|TRBJ1-1|TRBV29-1
TGCAGCGCTACGGGACAGGGTGGCACTGAAGCTTTCTTT
CSATGQGGTEAFF
>NA|many|TRBJ2-7|TRBV30
TGTGCCTGGAGTGTAACGGGCTACGAGCAGTACTTC
CAWSVTGYEQYF
>NA|many|TRBJ1-3|TRBV9
TGTGCCAGCAGCCCAGGCAGGGACCTCTCTGGAAACACCATATATTTT
CASSPGRDLSGNTIYF
>NA|many|TRBJ2-2|TRBV7-9
TGTGCCAGCAGTACCAACAGGGAAACTACCGGGGAGCTGTTTTTT
CASSTNRETTGELFF
>TRBD1|many|TRBJ2-1|TRBV9
TGTGCCAGCAGCGTAGGACAGGGGAAGGTCAATGAGCAGTTCTTC
CASSVGQGKVNEQFF
>NA|many|TRBJ1-2|TRBV12-5
TGTGCAAGCTCCGAACAGGGAATTAAGGGTAAAGGCTACACCTTC
CASSEQGIKGKGYTF
>NA|many|TRBJ1-2|TRBV11-3
TGTGCCAGCAGCTTAGACGGGATAGGCTACACCTTC
CASSLDGIGYTF
>NA|many|TRBJ1-2|TRBV6-1
TGTGCCAGCAGGTTACAGGGTGCGAGCTATGGCTACACCTTC
CASRLQGASYGYTF
>TRBD1|many|TRBJ2-5|TRBV4-2
TGTGCCAGCAGCCAAGATAGAGACAGGGATCCGACCCAGTACTTC
CASSQDRDRDPTQYF
>NA|NA|TRBJ2-5|TRBV29-1
TGCAGCGGACGACAGGAAGAGACCCAGTACTTC
CSGRQEETQYF
>NA|many|TRBJ2-2|TRBV3-1
TGTGCCTTTCAAACGAGGACAGTTGGCACCGGGGAGCTGTTTTTT
CAFQTRTVGTGELFF
>NA|medium-sized|TRBJ1-3|TRBV29-1
TGCAGCGTTATATCAGGACACTCTGGAAACACCATATATTTT
CSVISGHSGNTIYF
>TRBD2|NA|TRBJ2-3|TRBV5-1
TGCGCCAGCAGCTTCACTAGCGGGGGGTTAGATACGCAGTATTTT
CASSFTSGGLDTQYF
>NA|many|TRBJ2-7|TRBV6-1
TGTGCCAGCAGTGAAGTAGACAGAAGTTACGAGCAGTACTTC
CASSEVDRSYEQYF
>TRBD1|many|TRBJ1-2|TRBV4-1
TGCGCCAGCAGCCAATCCGGGACAGACTTTTATGGCTACACCTTC
CASSQSGTDFYGYTF
>TRBD1|many|TRBJ2-7|TRBV6-1
TGTGCCAGCAGTCCGGGACAGGGACATCTCTACGAGCAGTACTTC
CASSPGQGHLYEQYF
>NA|many|TRBJ2-7|TRBV20-1
TGCAGTGCTAGAGATATCGCTGGAGGTCTCTACGAGCAGTACTTC
CSARDIAGGLYEQYF